This TCR beta chain emerged from a study of T cells in women clearing cervical HPV infection. Study context: Case blood was drawn when the lesion was first found; control blood after infection became undetectable.

Comment on this clone: The CDR3 end is not reached by the read, which stops 3 residues before it; the germline J gene fills it in.

There are 16 residues in the CDR3. V lost 0 bases to trimming and J lost 7 bases; unmatched junction nucleotides: 11. CDR1 is GTSNPN, CDR2 SVGIG, per germline (reference sequence). TCRdb keeps only in-frame clones here, not all; method: immunoSEQ multiplex PCR. Its table records about 23,000 clones. The chain uses TRBV30 and TRBJ2-1, with 8 bases aligning to TRBD2. Sequencing used blood buffy coat. The sequence came from a woman between 18 and 70 years old with a cervical HPV16 infection that either progressed to CIN3+ or cleared (not recorded which). CDR3 loop: CAWSVKREYFWNEQFF. The sequenced CDR3 bases are TGTGCCTGGAGTGTAAAGCGGGAGTACTTTTGGAATGAG.